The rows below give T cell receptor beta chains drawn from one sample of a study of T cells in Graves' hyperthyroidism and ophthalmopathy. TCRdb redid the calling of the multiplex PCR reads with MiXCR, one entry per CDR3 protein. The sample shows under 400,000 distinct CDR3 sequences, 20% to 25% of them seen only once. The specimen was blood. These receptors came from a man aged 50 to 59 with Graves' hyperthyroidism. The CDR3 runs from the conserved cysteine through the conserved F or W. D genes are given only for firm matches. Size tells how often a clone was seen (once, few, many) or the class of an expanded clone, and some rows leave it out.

cdr3_nt: TGTGCCAGCAGTGACTTCACAGATACGCAGTATTTT
cdr3_aa: CASSDFTDTQYF
d_call: -
v_call: TRBV6-1
cdr3_length: 12
j_call: TRBJ2-3
clone_size: few

cdr3_nt: TGTGCCAGCAGTCGTGGGACAGGGGTCTCCTACGAGCAGTACTTC
cdr3_aa: CASSRGTGVSYEQYF
d_call: TRBD1
v_call: TRBV12-3/TRBV12-4
cdr3_length: 15
j_call: TRBJ2-7
clone_size: many

cdr3_nt: TGTGCCAGCAGTTACTCGTGGCAAAGCCAAGAGACCCAGTACTTC
cdr3_aa: CASSYSWQSQETQYF
d_call: -
v_call: TRBV6-6
cdr3_length: 15
j_call: TRBJ2-5
clone_size: many

cdr3_nt: TGTGCCAGCAGCCCGGCCCTAGCGGGAGTGTACGAGCAGTACTTC
cdr3_aa: CASSPALAGVYEQYF
d_call: TRBD2
v_call: TRBV7-3
cdr3_length: 15
j_call: TRBJ2-7
clone_size: many

cdr3_nt: TGCAGTGCTAGGAGTAGCGGGAGTCTGACCTACGAGCAGTACTTC
cdr3_aa: CSARSSGSLTYEQYF
d_call: TRBD2
v_call: TRBV20-1
cdr3_length: 15
j_call: TRBJ2-7
clone_size: many

cdr3_nt: TGTGCCAGCAGCCAAGGGACAGAGGATAGCAATCAGCCCCAGCATTTT
cdr3_aa: CASSQGTEDSNQPQHF
d_call: -
v_call: TRBV4-2
cdr3_length: 16
j_call: TRBJ1-5
clone_size: -

cdr3_nt: TGTGCCAGCAGTGGACAGGGTAGCTATGGCTACACCTTC
cdr3_aa: CASSGQGSYGYTF
d_call: TRBD1
v_call: TRBV2
cdr3_length: 13
j_call: TRBJ1-2
clone_size: many

cdr3_nt: TGTGCCAGCAGCCAAGGATGGGATGGGACCTACGAGCAGTACTTC
cdr3_aa: CASSQGWDGTYEQYF
d_call: -
v_call: TRBV6-1
cdr3_length: 15
j_call: TRBJ2-7
clone_size: many

cdr3_nt: TGTGCCAGCAGGACAGGGGGCGGGCAAAAACTGTTTTTT
cdr3_aa: CASRTGGGQKLFF
d_call: TRBD1
v_call: TRBV12-3/TRBV12-4
cdr3_length: 13
j_call: TRBJ1-4
clone_size: -

cdr3_nt: TGTGCCAGCAGTTTTTCAGGGTATGGGTCGGAGACCCAGTACTTC
cdr3_aa: CASSFSGYGSETQYF
d_call: -
v_call: TRBV27
cdr3_length: 15
j_call: TRBJ2-5
clone_size: many

cdr3_nt: TGTGCCAGCAGTCTACAGGGTTTCGATGGGGAGCTGTTTTTT
cdr3_aa: CASSLQGFDGELFF
d_call: -
v_call: TRBV12-3/TRBV12-4
cdr3_length: 14
j_call: TRBJ2-2
clone_size: few

cdr3_nt: TGTGCCAGCAGTTACGGCGGAAGGCTATCACAAGAGACCCAGTACTTC
cdr3_aa: CASSYGGRLSQETQYF
d_call: -
v_call: TRBV6-5
cdr3_length: 16
j_call: TRBJ2-5
clone_size: -

cdr3_nt: TGTGCCAGCAGTGAGACAGGACGGGGGAACATTCAGTACTTC
cdr3_aa: CASSETGRGNIQYF
d_call: -
v_call: TRBV12-3/TRBV12-4
cdr3_length: 14
j_call: TRBJ2-4
clone_size: many

cdr3_nt: TGTGCCAGCAGCTTAGGGACCTTGTCCGCAGATACGCAGTATTTT
cdr3_aa: CASSLGTLSADTQYF
d_call: -
v_call: TRBV7-7
cdr3_length: 15
j_call: TRBJ2-3
clone_size: few

cdr3_nt: TGTGCCAGCCTATCCCTAGCGGAATCCTACGAGCAGTACTTC
cdr3_aa: CASLSLAESYEQYF
d_call: TRBD2
v_call: TRBV6-1
cdr3_length: 14
j_call: TRBJ2-7
clone_size: -

cdr3_nt: TGCAGTGCTAAGGATGGCGCCCCGGGAGCAGACAACGAGCAGTACTTC
cdr3_aa: CSAKDGAPGADNEQYF
d_call: -
v_call: TRBV20-1
cdr3_length: 16
j_call: TRBJ2-7
clone_size: many

cdr3_nt: TGTGCCAGCAGACCCGGCGGGGGTCATGGTGGCTACACCTTC
cdr3_aa: CASRPGGGHGGYTF
d_call: -
v_call: TRBV12-3/TRBV12-4
cdr3_length: 14
j_call: TRBJ1-2
clone_size: -

cdr3_nt: TGTGCTAGTGGTTTGAGGGGAAATCAAGAGACCCAGTACTTC
cdr3_aa: CASGLRGNQETQYF
d_call: -
v_call: TRBV12-5
cdr3_length: 14
j_call: TRBJ2-5
clone_size: few

cdr3_nt: TGTGCCAGCGGACAGGGTTACAATGAGCAGTTCTTC
cdr3_aa: CASGQGYNEQFF
d_call: TRBD1
v_call: TRBV10-3
cdr3_length: 12
j_call: TRBJ2-1
clone_size: -

cdr3_nt: TGCGCCAGCAGCCAGACTAGCGGGAGGGCGAAGGATACGCAGTATTTT
cdr3_aa: CASSQTSGRAKDTQYF
d_call: TRBD2
v_call: TRBV10-1
cdr3_length: 16
j_call: TRBJ2-3
clone_size: few

cdr3_nt: TGTGCCAGCAGCTTAGGTCCAGAAAGCTCCTACGAGCAGTACTTC
cdr3_aa: CASSLGPESSYEQYF
d_call: -
v_call: TRBV7-6
cdr3_length: 15
j_call: TRBJ2-7
clone_size: -

cdr3_nt: TGTGCCAGTAGTATCATAAAACCTGCGGGTTACTCTGGGGCCAACGTCCTGACTTTC
cdr3_aa: CASSIIKPAGYSGANVLTF
d_call: -
v_call: TRBV19
cdr3_length: 19
j_call: TRBJ2-6
clone_size: few

cdr3_nt: TGTGCCAGCAGCCCCGAGCAGGGGGTGGATACGCAGTATTTT
cdr3_aa: CASSPEQGVDTQYF
d_call: TRBD1
v_call: TRBV7-3
cdr3_length: 14
j_call: TRBJ2-3
clone_size: -

cdr3_nt: TGTGCCAGCAGTCGTAGCGGGCGGAACAATGAGCAGTTCTTC
cdr3_aa: CASSRSGRNNEQFF
d_call: TRBD2
v_call: TRBV6-1
cdr3_length: 14
j_call: TRBJ2-1
clone_size: many

cdr3_nt: TGTGCCAGCAGCTTAACGACTTCTGAAGCTTTCTTT
cdr3_aa: CASSLTTSEAFF
d_call: -
v_call: TRBV7-2
cdr3_length: 12
j_call: TRBJ1-1
clone_size: -

cdr3_nt: TGTGCCACCAGTGACCCCGGACGGACAAATGAGCAGTTCTTC
cdr3_aa: CATSDPGRTNEQFF
d_call: -
v_call: TRBV24-1
cdr3_length: 14
j_call: TRBJ2-1
clone_size: many

cdr3_nt: TGTGCCAGCAGCTTAGGGTCGGGAGTGGAGCAGTTCTTC
cdr3_aa: CASSLGSGVEQFF
d_call: -
v_call: TRBV7-9
cdr3_length: 13
j_call: TRBJ2-1
clone_size: many

cdr3_nt: TGTGCCATCAGTGAGTCTCCAGGACTCGGAGGCTACACCTTC
cdr3_aa: CAISESPGLGGYTF
d_call: -
v_call: TRBV10-3
cdr3_length: 14
j_call: TRBJ1-2
clone_size: -

cdr3_nt: TGCGCCAGCAGCCAAGATCGACAGCAAGAGACCCAGTACTTC
cdr3_aa: CASSQDRQQETQYF
d_call: -
v_call: TRBV4-1
cdr3_length: 14
j_call: TRBJ2-5
clone_size: few